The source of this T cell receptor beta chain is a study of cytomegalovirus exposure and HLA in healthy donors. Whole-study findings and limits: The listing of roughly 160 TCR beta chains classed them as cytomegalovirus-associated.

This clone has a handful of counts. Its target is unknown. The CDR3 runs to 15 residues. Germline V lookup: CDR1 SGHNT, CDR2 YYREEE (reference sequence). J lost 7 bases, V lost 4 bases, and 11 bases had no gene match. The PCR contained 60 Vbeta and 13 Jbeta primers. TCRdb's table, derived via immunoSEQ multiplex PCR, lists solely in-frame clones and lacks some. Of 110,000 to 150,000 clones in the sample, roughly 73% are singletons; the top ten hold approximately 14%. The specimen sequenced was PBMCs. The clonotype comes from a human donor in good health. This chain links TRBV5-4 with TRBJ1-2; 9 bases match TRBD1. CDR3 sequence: CASSSSGTGISGYTF. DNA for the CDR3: TGTGCCAGCAGCAGTTCCGGGACAGGGATTAGTGGCTACACCTTC.